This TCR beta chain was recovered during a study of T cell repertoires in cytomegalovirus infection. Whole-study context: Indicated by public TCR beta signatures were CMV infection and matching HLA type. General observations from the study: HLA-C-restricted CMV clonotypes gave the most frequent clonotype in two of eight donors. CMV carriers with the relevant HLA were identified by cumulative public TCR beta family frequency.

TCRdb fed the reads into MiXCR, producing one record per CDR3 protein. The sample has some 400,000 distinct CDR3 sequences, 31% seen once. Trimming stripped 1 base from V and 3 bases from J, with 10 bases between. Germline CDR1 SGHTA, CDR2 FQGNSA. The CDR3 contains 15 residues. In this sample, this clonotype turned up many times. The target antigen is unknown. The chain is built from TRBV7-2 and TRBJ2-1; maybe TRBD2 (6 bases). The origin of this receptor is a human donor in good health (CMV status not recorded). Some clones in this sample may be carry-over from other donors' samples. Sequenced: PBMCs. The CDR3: CASSLDFSGYNEQFF. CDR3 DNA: TGTGCCAGCAGCTTAGACTTTAGCGGCTACAATGAGCAGTTCTTC.